This record looks at one TCR beta chain sequence and its context. This clone was seen only once. Its antigen is not yet known. Base qualities are not recorded, but no much larger clone differs from it by a single base. The sample belongs to a study of shared T cell receptors in the human thymus (TCRdb year 2021). As for the study more broadly: The study examined how self-reactive, shared T-cell receptor alpha chains are generated in the human thymus.

Libraries were built with the immunoSEQ multiplex PCR assay. TCRdb mirrors the immuneACCESS table, restricted to in-frame sequences. Some clones are absent from its copies; in checked studies, under half trace to an unresolved V gene, and the reason for the others is unknown. Across this sample there are some 720,000 clones, with 70% to 90% seen only once. The ten largest clones take up about 0.01% of the sample. There are 18 amino acids in the CDR3, from cysteine to phenylalanine inclusive. CDR3 DNA is the only sequence kept; it has 54 bases, read in frame from the first base. The germline V and J ends show losses of 6 bases and 4 bases respectively, and no gene match explains 13 bases of the junction. From a lookup of the germline V gene (reference sequence), CDR1 and CDR2 are LNHDA and SQIVND. This sample also appeared in a second study, on human thymus T cells. The second study reports: The donors were immunologically healthy infants in Finland who had open corrective cardiac surgery for congenital heart defects. Thymus tissue was collected as surgical resects that were removed during corrective cardiac surgery. Biased V and J gene segment usage appeared to be present in both thymic and peripheral blood repertoires. The related research found that thymic TCR repertoires overlapped highly between unrelated individuals. The study used under 10 infant thymus samples plus four related peripheral blood samples to characterize TCR alpha and beta repertoires. Donor ages ranging from 7 to 244 days were recorded, and a handful of male and a couple of female infants were included in the cohort. Thymocytes were freed from the tissue by mechanical means and kept at -70 degrees C as pellets of roughly 10-32 million cells. Genomic DNA was extracted from frozen cell pellets with a QIAsymphony instrument. The immunoSEQ multiplex PCR assay was used to amplify the TCRB and TCRAD loci from a standardized quantity of quality-controlled genomic DNA. The amplicons covered the V(D)J region and were long enough to include the CDR3 and to identify the V and J genes. Through the commercial immunoSEQ service, the amplicons were sequenced on an Illumina platform. Primer bias and sequencing errors were corrected using previously described methods, and TCRAD and TCRB definitions followed the IMGT database. The repertoires were analysed using immunoSEQ Analyzer 3.0 and VDJTools for basic statistics, V/J segment usage, diversity estimates, rarefaction and pairwise overlap. Chao1, ChaoE, Efron-Thisted, Shannon and inverse Simpson indices were used to estimate diversity, which was also estimated on datasets down-sampled to the smallest sample. For repertoire overlap, CDR3 nucleotide sequence, V gene and J gene had to match strictly, and clustering was done by Jaccard-based multidimensional scaling. On average, thymus samples yielded approximately 780,000 unique TCRB clonotypes, whereas blood samples yielded about 80,000.

The material sequenced was thymocytes. The clonotype originates from a boy under two years old with a congenital heart defect. Donor details come from another sample of the same person, matched by shared clones. Rearrangement joined TRBV19 to TRBJ1-5; a stretch of 12 junction bases matches TRBD1. The CDR3 protein sequence reads: CASSPGTGGPGGNQPQHF. The DNA is TGTGCCAGTAGCCCAGGGACAGGGGGCCCCGGAGGTAATCAGCCCCAGCATTTT.